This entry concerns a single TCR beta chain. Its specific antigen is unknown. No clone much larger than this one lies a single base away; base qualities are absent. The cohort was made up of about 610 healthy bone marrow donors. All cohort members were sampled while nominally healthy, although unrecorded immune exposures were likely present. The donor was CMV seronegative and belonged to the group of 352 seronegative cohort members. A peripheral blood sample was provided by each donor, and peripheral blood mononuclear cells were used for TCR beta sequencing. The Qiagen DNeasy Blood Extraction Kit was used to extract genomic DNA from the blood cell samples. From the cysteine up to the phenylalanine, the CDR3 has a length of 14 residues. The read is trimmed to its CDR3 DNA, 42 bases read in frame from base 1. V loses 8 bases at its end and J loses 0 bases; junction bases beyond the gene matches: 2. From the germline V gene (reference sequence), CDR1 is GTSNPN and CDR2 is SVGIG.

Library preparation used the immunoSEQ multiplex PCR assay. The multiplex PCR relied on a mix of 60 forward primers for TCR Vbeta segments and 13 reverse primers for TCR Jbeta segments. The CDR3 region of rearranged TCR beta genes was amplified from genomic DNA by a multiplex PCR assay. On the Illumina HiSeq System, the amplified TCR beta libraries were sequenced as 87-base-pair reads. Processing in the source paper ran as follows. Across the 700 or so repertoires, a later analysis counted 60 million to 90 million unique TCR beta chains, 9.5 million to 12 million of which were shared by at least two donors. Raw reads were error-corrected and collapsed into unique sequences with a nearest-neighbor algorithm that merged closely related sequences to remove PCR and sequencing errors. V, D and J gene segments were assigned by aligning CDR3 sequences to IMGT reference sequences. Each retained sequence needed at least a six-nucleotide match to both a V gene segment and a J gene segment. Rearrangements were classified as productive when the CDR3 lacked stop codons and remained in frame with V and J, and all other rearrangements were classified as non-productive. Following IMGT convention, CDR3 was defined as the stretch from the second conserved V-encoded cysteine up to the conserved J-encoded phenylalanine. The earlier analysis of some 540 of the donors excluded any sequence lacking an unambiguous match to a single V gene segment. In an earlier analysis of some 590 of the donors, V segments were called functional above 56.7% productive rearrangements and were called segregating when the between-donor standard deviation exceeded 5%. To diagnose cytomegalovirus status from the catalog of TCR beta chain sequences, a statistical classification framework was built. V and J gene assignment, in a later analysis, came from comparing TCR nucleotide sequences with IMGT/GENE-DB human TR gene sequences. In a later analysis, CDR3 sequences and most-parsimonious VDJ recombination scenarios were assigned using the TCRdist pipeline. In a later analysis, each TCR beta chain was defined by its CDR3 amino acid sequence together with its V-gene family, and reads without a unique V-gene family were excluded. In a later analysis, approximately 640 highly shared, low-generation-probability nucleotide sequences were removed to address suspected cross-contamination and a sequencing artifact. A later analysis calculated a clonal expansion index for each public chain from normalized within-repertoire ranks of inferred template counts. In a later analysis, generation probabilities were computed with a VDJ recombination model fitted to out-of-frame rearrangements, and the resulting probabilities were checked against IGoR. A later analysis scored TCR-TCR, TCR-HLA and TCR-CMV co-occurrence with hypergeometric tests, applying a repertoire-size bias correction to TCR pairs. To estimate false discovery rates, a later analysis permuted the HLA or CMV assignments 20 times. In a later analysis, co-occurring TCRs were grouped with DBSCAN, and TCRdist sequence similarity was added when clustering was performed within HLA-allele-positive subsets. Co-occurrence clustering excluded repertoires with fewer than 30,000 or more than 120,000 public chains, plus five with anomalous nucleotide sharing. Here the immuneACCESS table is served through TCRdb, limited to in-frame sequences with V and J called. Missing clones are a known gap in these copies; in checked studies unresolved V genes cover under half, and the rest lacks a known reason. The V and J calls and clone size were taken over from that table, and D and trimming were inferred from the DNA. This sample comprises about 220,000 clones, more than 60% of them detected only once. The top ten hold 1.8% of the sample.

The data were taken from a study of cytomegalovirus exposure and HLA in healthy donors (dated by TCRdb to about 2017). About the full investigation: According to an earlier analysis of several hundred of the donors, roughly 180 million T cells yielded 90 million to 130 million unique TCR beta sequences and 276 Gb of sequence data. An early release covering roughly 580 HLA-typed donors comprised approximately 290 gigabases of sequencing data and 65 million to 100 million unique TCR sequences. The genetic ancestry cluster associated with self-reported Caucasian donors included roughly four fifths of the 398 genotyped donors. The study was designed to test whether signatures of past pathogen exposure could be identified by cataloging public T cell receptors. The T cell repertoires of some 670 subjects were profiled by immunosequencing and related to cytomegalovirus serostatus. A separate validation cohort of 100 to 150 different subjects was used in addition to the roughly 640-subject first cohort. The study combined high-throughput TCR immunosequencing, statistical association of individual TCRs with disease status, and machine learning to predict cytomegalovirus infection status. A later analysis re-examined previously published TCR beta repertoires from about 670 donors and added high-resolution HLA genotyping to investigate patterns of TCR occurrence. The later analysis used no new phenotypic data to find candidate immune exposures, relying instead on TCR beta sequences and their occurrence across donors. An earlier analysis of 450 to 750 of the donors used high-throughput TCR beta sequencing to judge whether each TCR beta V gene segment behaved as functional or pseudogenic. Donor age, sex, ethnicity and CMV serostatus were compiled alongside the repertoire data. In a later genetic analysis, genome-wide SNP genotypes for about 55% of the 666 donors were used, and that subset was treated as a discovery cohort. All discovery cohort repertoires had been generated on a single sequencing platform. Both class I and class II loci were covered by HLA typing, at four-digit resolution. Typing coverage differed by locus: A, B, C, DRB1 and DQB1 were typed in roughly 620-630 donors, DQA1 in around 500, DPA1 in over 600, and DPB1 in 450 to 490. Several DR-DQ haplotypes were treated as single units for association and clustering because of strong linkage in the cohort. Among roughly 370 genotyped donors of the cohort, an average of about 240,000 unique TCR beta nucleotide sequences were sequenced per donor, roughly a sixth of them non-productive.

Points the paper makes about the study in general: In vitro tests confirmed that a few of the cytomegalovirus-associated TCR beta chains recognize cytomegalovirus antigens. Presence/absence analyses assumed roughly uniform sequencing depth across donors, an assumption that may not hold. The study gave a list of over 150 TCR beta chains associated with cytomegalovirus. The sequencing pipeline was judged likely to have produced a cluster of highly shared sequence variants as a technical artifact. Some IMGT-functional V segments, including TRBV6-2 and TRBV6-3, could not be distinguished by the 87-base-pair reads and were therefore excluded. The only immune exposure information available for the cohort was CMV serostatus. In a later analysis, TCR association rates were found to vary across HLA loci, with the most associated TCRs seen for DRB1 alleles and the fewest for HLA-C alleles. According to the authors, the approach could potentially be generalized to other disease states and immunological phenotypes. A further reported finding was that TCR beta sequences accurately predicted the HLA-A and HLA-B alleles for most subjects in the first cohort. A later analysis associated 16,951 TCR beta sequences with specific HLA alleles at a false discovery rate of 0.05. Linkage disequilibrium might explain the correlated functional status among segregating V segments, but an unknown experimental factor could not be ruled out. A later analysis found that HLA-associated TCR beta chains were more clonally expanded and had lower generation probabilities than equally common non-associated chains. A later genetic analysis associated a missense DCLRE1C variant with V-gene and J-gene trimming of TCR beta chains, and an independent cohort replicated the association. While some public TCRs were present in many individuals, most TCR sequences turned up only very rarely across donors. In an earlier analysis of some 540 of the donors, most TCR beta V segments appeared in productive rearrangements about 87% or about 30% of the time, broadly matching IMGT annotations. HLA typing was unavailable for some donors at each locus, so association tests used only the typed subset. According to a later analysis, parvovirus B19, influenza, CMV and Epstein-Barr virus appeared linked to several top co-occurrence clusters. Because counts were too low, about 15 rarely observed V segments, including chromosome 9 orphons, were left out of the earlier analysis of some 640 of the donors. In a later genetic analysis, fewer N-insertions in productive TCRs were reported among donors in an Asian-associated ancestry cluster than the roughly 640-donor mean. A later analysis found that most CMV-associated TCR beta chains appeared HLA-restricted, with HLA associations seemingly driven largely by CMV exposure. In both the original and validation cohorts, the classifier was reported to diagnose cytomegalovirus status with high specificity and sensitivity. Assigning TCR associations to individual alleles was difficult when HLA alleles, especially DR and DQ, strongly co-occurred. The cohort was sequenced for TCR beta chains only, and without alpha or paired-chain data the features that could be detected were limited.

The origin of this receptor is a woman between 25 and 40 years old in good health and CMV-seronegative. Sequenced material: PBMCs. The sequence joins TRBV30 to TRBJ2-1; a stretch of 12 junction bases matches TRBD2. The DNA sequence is TGTGCCCTAGCGGGGGGGAGCTCCTACAATGAGCAGTTCTTC. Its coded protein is CALAGGSSYNEQFF.